These 15 T cell receptor beta chains were all obtained from the same sample, sequenced in a study of T cell responses to AZD1222 COVID-19 vaccine. Profiled with immunoSEQ multiplex PCR; TCRdb holds only in-frame clones, not every one. The table shows about 74,000 clones, with approximately 89% occurring only once. Here the sequenced sample was peripheral blood, taken 28 days after the second AZD1222 dose. These receptors originate from an adult who received the AZD1222 COVID-19 vaccine.

The rearrangement links TRBV5-6 to TRBJ1-5; D gene uncertain. Germline CDR1 is SGHDT and CDR2 is YYEEEE. The V gene lost 0 bases and the J gene lost 9 bases, with 7 bases spanning the gap. This CDR3 comprises 12 residues. The CDR3 DNA follows: TGTGCCAGCAGCTTGGCCGCCGGGCCCCAGCATTTT. Translation: CASSLAAGPQHF.

V and J are TRBV20-1 and TRBJ2-7, with D maybe TRBD1 (5 bases). V shed 6 bases and J shed 9 bases, with 15 bases lying between them. Germline loops: CDR1 DFQATT, CDR2 SNEGSKA (reference sequence). The CDR3 is 11 amino acids. CDR3 region: CSAGPVFGQYF. In nucleotides, the CDR3 is TGCAGTGCGGGGCCTGTTTTCGGGCAGTACTTC.

This clone was seen only once. This chain uses TRBV6-5 with TRBJ1-5; D ambiguous. The CDR3 covers 14 residues. Germline CDR1 is MNHEY and CDR2 is SVGAGI. V lost 5 bases to trimming and J lost 0 bases, with 8 bases between them. The CDR3 DNA reads as TGTGCCAGCAGTCACCACCCTAGCAATCAGCCCCAGCATTTT. Amino acids: CASSHHPSNQPQHF.

The chain combines TRBV28 with TRBJ2-7, with 8 bases matching TRBD2. The CDR3 contains 15 residues. Germline values: CDR1 MDHEN, CDR2 SYDVKM. The V and J ends lost 5 bases and 3 bases, in that order; junction bases with no gene match: 9. In nucleotides, the CDR3 is TGTGCCAGCAGTCCCCCCGGCGGGAGGATCTACGAGCAGTACTTC. Its translation: CASSPPGGRIYEQYF.

This clone was counted only a few times. The chain is built from TRBV15 and TRBJ1-5; tentatively, D is TRBD1 (6 bases). This CDR3 has 15 residues. CDR1 is LNHNV, CDR2 YYDKDF, per germline (reference sequence). V lost 6 bases to trimming and J lost 7 bases, with 19 bases between them. CDR3 residues: CATRGGPQRSQPQHF. CDR3 sequence (DNA): TGTGCCACCAGAGGGGGACCCCAAAGGTCCCAGCCCCAGCATTTT.

The chain carries TRBV5-4 and TRBJ2-5; 9 nucleotides align to TRBD2. J lost 5 bases, V lost 1 base, and 9 bases had no gene match. The CDR3 spans 16 residues. From germline, CDR1 is SGHNT and CDR2 YYREEE (reference sequence). The CDR3 is CASSLNSGSFRETQYF. In DNA form, the CDR3 reads TGTGCCAGCAGCTTGAATAGCGGGAGCTTCCGGGAGACCCAGTACTTC.

This chain joins TRBV2 and TRBJ2-5; D gene unclear. The germline V gene encodes CDR1 SNHLY and CDR2 FYNNEI. V was shortened by 7 bases and J by 5 bases, with 8 bases between the two germline ends. The CDR3 extends over 11 amino acids. The CDR3 sequence: CASTPEETQYF. The CDR3 DNA is TGTGCCAGCACCCCGGAGGAGACCCAGTACTTC.

The chain carries TRBV11-3 and TRBJ2-3; D gene unclear. The CDR3 covers 12 residues. Germline V gene data show CDR1 as SGHNT and CDR2 as YENEEA. With 1 base removed from V and 5 bases from J, the gap between germline ends came to 4 bases. The CDR3: CASSLGGDTQYF. CDR3 nucleotide sequence: TGTGCCAGCAGCTTAGGCGGAGATACGCAGTATTTT.

This chain connects TRBV6-6 to TRBJ1-3; no clear D. CDR1 MNHNY and CDR2 SVGAGI come from the germline V gene (reference sequence). Trimming took 6 bases from V and 4 from J, leaving 7 bases between them. The CDR3 contains 12 residues. This chain's CDR3 is CASSDLGNTIYF. CDR3 in DNA: TGTGCCAGCAGCGACCTCGGAAACACCATATATTTT.

The J gene is TRBJ1-6, the V gene TRBV6-6; D unclear. CDR3 size: 15 residues. The V end lost 0 bases, the J end lost 5 bases, and 8 bases lay between the germline ends. CDR1 is MNHNY and CDR2 is SVGAGI in the germline V gene (reference sequence). CDR3 in DNA: TGTGCCAGCAGTTACTCTCGACTGAATAATTCACCCCTCCACTTT. Residues: CASSYSRLNNSPLHF.

This clone was observed a few times. The chain links TRBV24-1 to TRBJ2-3, with D possibly being TRBD1 (6 bases). Germline values: CDR1 KGHDR, CDR2 SFDVKD. This CDR3 region has 12 residues. Deletions cut 9 bases from V and 3 bases from J, with 9 bases between. The CDR3 spells CATARGTDTQYF. The CDR3 bases are TGTGCCACCGCCAGGGGAACAGATACGCAGTATTTT.

The chain links TRBV5-8 to TRBJ1-5; 9 bases align to TRBD1. The CDR3 covers 17 residues. The V gene's germline CDR1 is SGHTS and CDR2 YDEGEE. Trimming took 0 bases from V and 2 from J; bases not matched to a gene: 6. The CDR3: CASSLAGTGLRNQPQHF. The CDR3 nucleotides are TGTGCCAGCAGCTTGGCCGGGACAGGGCTTCGCAATCAGCCCCAGCATTTT.

This clone has just a few counts. This chain links TRBV7-9 with TRBJ1-4; 7 nucleotides agree with TRBD1. Germline CDR1 and CDR2: SEHNR and FQNEAQ (reference sequence). Germline trimming cut 7 bases from V and 8 bases from J; bases unmatched to any gene: 10. This CDR3 is built from 14 residues. The CDR3 region is CASTRMGGQEKLFF. CDR3 sequence (DNA): TGTGCCAGCACCCGTATGGGGGGACAGGAAAAACTGTTTTTT.

V usage is TRBV5-4 and J usage is TRBJ2-1; tentatively, D is TRBD2 (6 bases). This CDR3 region has 16 residues. The V gene lost 5 bases and the J gene lost 0 bases, with 15 bases spanning the gap. Looked up from germline, CDR1 is SGHNT and CDR2 is YYREEE (reference sequence). This CDR3 is CASSPTGTRSYNEQFF. CDR3 coding DNA: TGTGCCAGCAGTCCTACCGGGACTCGCTCCTACAATGAGCAGTTCTTC.

This clone appeared once. The chain carries TRBV7-6 and TRBJ2-5; TRBD1 might be the D (7 bases). The CDR3 is 15 residues long. Looked up from germline, CDR1 is SGHVS and CDR2 is FNYEAQ. Trimming removed 5 bases at V and 5 bases at J, with 18 bases between. This chain's CDR3 is CASSPQTGRKETQYF. CDR3 nucleotide sequence: TGTGCCAGCAGCCCGCAGACAGGGAGGAAGGAGACCCAGTACTTC.